Following are 18 T cell receptor beta chains from one sample sequenced in a study of blood T cell dynamics during melanoma immunotherapy. Time point noted: pre-treatment baseline. Generated by immunoSEQ multiplex PCR, the TCRdb table keeps only in-frame clones and is missing some. Among about 13,000 clones listed, around 92% were seen once. Sequenced here: effector memory CD8+ T cells from blood, sampled from a patient treated with checkpoint blockade. These receptors all stem from a human donor with melanoma.

The chain is built from TRBV15 and TRBJ1-5; D ambiguous. The V gene's germline CDR1 is LNHNV and CDR2 YYDKDF (reference sequence). V lost 5 bases to trimming and J lost 9 bases, with 11 bases between them. The CDR3 has 12 residues. The CDR3: CATSPVLGPQHF. CDR3 sequence (DNA): TGTGCCACCAGCCCCGTCCTTGGGCCCCAGCATTTT.

J is TRBJ2-3 and V is TRBV6-1; no definite D call. V was cut by 6 bases and J by 0 bases, with 7 bases left in between. This CDR3 spans 13 amino acids. CDR1 is MNHNS, CDR2 SASEGT, per germline. The CDR3 DNA reads as TGTGCCAGCAGCGCCGTGAGCACAGATACGCAGTATTTT. The encoded protein is CASSAVSTDTQYF.

J is TRBJ2-2 and V is TRBV19, with D uncertain. The ends were cut back, 3 bases at V and 6 bases at J, with 11 bases in the middle. The germline V gene encodes CDR1 LNHDA and CDR2 SQIVND (reference sequence). There are 14 residues in the CDR3. The CDR3 spells CASSIHEVAGELFF. The CDR3 bases are TGTGCCAGTAGTATTCACGAGGTAGCCGGGGAGCTGTTTTTT.

This clone is a singleton in its sample. The J gene is TRBJ1-2, the V gene TRBV27, with 10 bases fitting TRBD1. CDR1 MNHEY and CDR2 SMNVEV come from the germline V gene (reference sequence). The J segment lost 2 bases and the V segment lost 5 bases, leaving 5 bases of the junction unmatched. CDR3 length equals 15 residues. CDR3 region: CASSDPGQGNYGYTF. The CDR3 region has the DNA TGTGCCAGCAGTGATCCGGGACAGGGGAACTATGGCTACACCTTC.

This chain links TRBV6-6 with TRBJ2-1; no firm D call. CDR1 MNHNY and CDR2 SVGAGI come from the germline V gene (reference sequence). The CDR3 has 13 residues. The V gene lost 6 bases and the J gene lost 4 bases, with 10 bases spanning the gap. The CDR3, as DNA: TGTGCCAGCAGCCTCGCAGTTTACAATGAGCAGTTCTTC. Its protein is CASSLAVYNEQFF.

The V gene is TRBV19, the J gene TRBJ2-5; 12 bases match TRBD2. The CDR3 contains 17 residues. Germline loops: CDR1 LNHDA, CDR2 SQIVND (reference sequence). J lost 4 bases, V lost 0 bases, and 6 bases had no gene match. The CDR3 is CASSIDRPGLAGETQYF. In DNA form, the CDR3 reads TGTGCCAGTAGTATAGATCGTCCGGGACTAGCGGGAGAGACCCAGTACTTC.

In this sample, this clone turned up a few times. J is TRBJ2-7 and V is TRBV4-1; D tentatively reads TRBD1 or TRBD2 (5 bases each). The V gene's germline CDR1 is MGHRA and CDR2 YSYEKL. V was clipped by 2 bases and J by 6 bases, with 11 bases between them. The length of the CDR3 is 13 residues. Written as DNA, the CDR3 is TGCGCCAGCAGCCAACTGAGGGGCAGCGAGCAGTACTTC. It specifies CASSQLRGSEQYF.

The J gene is TRBJ2-7, the V gene TRBV27; perhaps D is TRBD1 or TRBD2 (5 bases each). The CDR3 has 14 residues. Deletions cut 8 bases from V and 2 bases from J, with 16 bases between. Germline assignment: CDR1 MNHEY and CDR2 SMNVEV (reference sequence). In DNA form, the CDR3 reads TGTGCCAGCCCCGGGGCTCCCACTCCCTACGAGCAGTACTTC. Translation: CASPGAPTPYEQYF.

This chain joins TRBV6-5 and TRBJ1-5, with TRBD1 matching 8 bases. There are 15 residues in the CDR3. Unmatched junction bases numbered 8, after V lost 4 bases and J lost 6 bases. Germline loops: CDR1 MNHEY, CDR2 SVGAGI. CDR3 region: CASSSGPGGGQPQHF. CDR3 sequence (DNA): TGTGCCAGCAGTTCCGGTCCAGGGGGCGGTCAGCCCCAGCATTTT.

The chain combines TRBV27 with TRBJ1-4; 8 nucleotides match TRBD1. The CDR3 sequence is 15 residues long. Germline V CDR1 and CDR2: MNHEY, SMNVEV (reference sequence). After removal of 4 bases from V and 4 bases from J, the junction contained 5 bases not matched to a gene. The CDR3 DNA sequence: TGTGCCAGCAGTTCCACAGGGGGTATTAATGAAAAACTGTTTTTT. This codes for CASSSTGGINEKLFF. Full variable domain (rest looked up from reference TRBV27 and TRBJ1-4): EAQVTQNPRYLITVTGKKLTVTCSQNMNHEYMSWYRQDPGLGLRQIYYSMNVEVTDKGDVPEGYKVSRKEKRNFPLILESPSPNQTSLYFCASSSTGGINEKLFFGSGTQLSVL.

The V gene is TRBV4-3, the J gene TRBJ1-5; D not resolved. V dropped 2 bases and J dropped 3 bases, with 20 bases sitting between them. The CDR3 consists of 18 residues. Germline CDR1 reads LGHNA; CDR2 reads YSLEER. Here the CDR3 DNA reads TGCGCCAGCAGCCAATTTCCCCCGACCGGAGCCGCCAATCAGCCCCAGCATTTT. Translation gives CASSQFPPTGAANQPQHF.

The chain employs TRBV25-1 and TRBJ2-1; 7 nucleotides line up with TRBD1. The germline V gene has CDR1 MGHDK and CDR2 SYGVNS. V lost 3 bases to trimming and J lost 2 bases; unmatched junction nucleotides: 1. This CDR3 contains 14 residues. In DNA, the CDR3 is TGTGCCAGCAGTGAGCAGGGGGCCTACAATGAGCAGTTCTTC. Its translation is CASSEQGAYNEQFF.

On this clone: An end of the junction differs from the germline gene, which may be a read error. The chain joins TRBV6-1 to TRBJ2-1, with D tentatively TRBD2 (5 bases). CDR3 length: 14 amino acids. Germline-derived CDR1 and CDR2 are MNHNS and SASEGT. CDR3 protein: CASSELAEYNEQFF. CDR3 bases: TGTGCCAGTAGTGAGCTAGCAGAGTACAATGAGCAGTTCTTC.

V and J are TRBV13 and TRBJ2-6; 10 nucleotides match TRBD1. The CDR3 covers 18 residues. Germline CDR1 PRHDT, CDR2 FYEKMQ (reference sequence). The junction had 8 bases not matched to a gene; V was cut back by 4 bases and J by 2 bases. DNA of the CDR3: TGTGCCAGCAGCTCCCGACAGGGGGCGAGGACTGGGGCCAACGTCCTGACTTTC. Its translation: CASSSRQGARTGANVLTF.

The J gene is TRBJ1-1, the V gene TRBV9; D not certain. This CDR3 is built from 13 residues. Germline V CDR1 and CDR2: SGDLS, YYNGEE. V lost 3 bases, J lost 8 bases, and 14 bases lay in between. CDR3 DNA sequence: TGTGCCAGCAGCGCAACTGAGAACCGGGAAGCTTTCTTT. Protein sequence: CASSATENREAFF.

The J gene is TRBJ2-7, the V gene TRBV19; 8 bases match TRBD2. Germline lookup yields CDR1 LNHDA and CDR2 SQIVND (reference sequence). Losses at the gene ends were 3 bases for V and 3 bases for J; bases not matched to a gene: 7. The CDR3 runs 15 residues. The CDR3 nucleotides read TGTGCCAGTAGTATTTATTCGGGGGGGAGCTACGAGCAGTACTTC. Translation: CASSIYSGGSYEQYF.

The rearrangement joins TRBV4-2 to TRBJ2-4, with 11 bases fitting TRBD2. Germline trimming cut 5 bases from V and 4 bases from J; bases unmatched to any gene: 7. The V gene's germline CDR1 is LGHNA and CDR2 YNFKEQ. The CDR3 has 16 amino acids. Written as DNA, the CDR3 is TGTGCCAGCAGCGACAGACTAGCGGGACCGAAAAACATTCAGTACTTC. The encoded protein is CASSDRLAGPKNIQYF.

The V and J genes are TRBV27 and TRBJ2-1; 9 bases align to TRBD1. V lost 2 bases and J lost 9; bases outside the gene matches: 5. Germline loops: CDR1 MNHEY, CDR2 SMNVEV (reference sequence). This CDR3 has 14 residues. CDR3 bases: TGTGCCAGCAGTTTAGTCGGGACAGGGTCTGAGCAGTTCTTC. This sequence encodes CASSLVGTGSEQFF.